These 23 T cell receptor beta chains came from one sample sequenced in a study of blood T cells in healthy people across ages (dated by TCRdb to between 2014 and 2017). To prepare the library, 5' RACE was applied. Sequenced using an Illumina HiSeq 2500. A second PCR of roughly 6 to 11 cycles was run with a J-beta primer mix and a sample-barcoded 5' primer. TCRdb handled the public reads itself, with Q25 trimming in fastp and clone calling in MiXCR, and kept productive beta chains. CDR3 protein duplicates are merged, each entry listing the most common genes and DNA. Recorded for this sample are 1.5 million to 2 million distinct CDR3 sequences; approximately 50% of them occurred a single time. Over 2% of the sample lies in the top ten. The sample consisted of blood. These receptors came from a woman in her forties in good health.

The chain uses TRBV6-5 and TRBJ1-2; D is unclear. The CDR3 sequence is 13 residues long. The V and J ends lost 8 bases and 4 bases respectively, with 14 bases between them. The germline V gene has CDR1 MNHEY and CDR2 SVGAGI. The CDR3 nucleotides read TGTGCCAGCTCCAGAGGAACCTTCTATGGCTACACCTTC. Encoded protein: CASSRGTFYGYTF.

The sample holds one count of this clonotype. Here the CDR3 DNA reads TGTGCCAGCAGTTTACCTAGCGGGGGGCCGTCCTACGAGCAGTACTTC. Residues: CASSLPSGGPSYEQYF. The V and J genes are TRBV6-1 and TRBJ2-4, with 11 nucleotides matching TRBD2. The J call may be incorrect, as the DNA end agrees better with TRBJ2-7. Germline loops: CDR1 MNHNS, CDR2 SASEGT. The CDR3 extends over 16 amino acids.

The gene calls are TRBV27 and TRBJ2-1; D is unresolved. The CDR3 runs to 16 residues. Trimming removed 3 bases from V and 0 bases from J, with 12 bases in between. Germline CDR1 is MNHEY and CDR2 is SMNVEV (reference sequence). Written as DNA, the CDR3 is TGTGCCAGCAGTTTTCTCGGTGGTACCTCCTACAATGAGCAGTTCTTC. Encoded protein: CASSFLGGTSYNEQFF.

This clonotype was counted only a few times. J is TRBJ2-5 and V is TRBV6-1, with 8 bases that match TRBD2. This CDR3 contains 15 residues. Germline V lookup: CDR1 MNHNS, CDR2 SASEGT. V lost 5 bases to trimming and J lost 5 bases; unmatched junction nucleotides: 10. The DNA of the CDR3 is TGTGCCAGCAGTTATCCGGGGGGGCGTGGGGAGACCCAGTACTTC. Protein product: CASSYPGGRGETQYF.

The sample holds one count of this clonotype. This chain uses TRBV7-8 with TRBJ2-6; 10 positions agree with TRBD1. J was trimmed by 1 base and V by 0 bases; bases with no gene match: 6. CDR3 length: 19 residues. Germline-derived CDR1 and CDR2 are SGHVS and FQNEAQ. CDR3 sequence reads: CASSLAVGQGSSGANVLTF. Written as DNA, the CDR3 is TGTGCCAGCAGCTTAGCCGTGGGACAGGGGTCTTCTGGGGCCAACGTCCTGACTTTC.

This clonotype was seen a single time. V is TRBV7-2 and J is TRBJ2-1; 10 nucleotides align to TRBD2. V trimming: 1 base; J trimming: 5 bases; junction bases outside the gene matches: 8. CDR1 is SGHTA and CDR2 is FQGNSA in the germline V gene. The CDR3 consists of 17 residues. In DNA, the CDR3 is TGTGCCAGCAGCTTAGACCGAGCGGGGGGGCGTAACAATGAGCAGTTCTTC. This gives the protein CASSLDRAGGRNNEQFF.

This clonotype was found a few times. The gene calls are TRBV15 and TRBJ2-5; 7 nucleotides line up with TRBD1. The DNA matches TRBJ2-7 better at its end, which makes the J call doubtful. CDR1 LNHNV and CDR2 YYDKDF come from the germline V gene (reference sequence). This CDR3 spans 16 amino acids. CDR3 coding DNA: TGTGCCACCAGCAGATACAGGGGCGGAGGCTCCTACGAGCAGTACTTC. Its protein is CATSRYRGGGSYEQYF.

The chain has TRBV24-1 and TRBJ1-1; the D is unclear. Deletions cut 4 bases from V and 11 bases from J, with 16 bases between. The germline CDR1 and CDR2 sequences are KGHDR and SFDVKD. The CDR3 is 13 amino acids. Here the CDR3 reads CATSDPGRGGAFF. CDR3 sequence (DNA): TGTGCCACCAGTGACCCCGGGCGCGGCGGGGCTTTCTTT.

The rearrangement uses TRBV11-2 and TRBJ2-6; D is possibly TRBD1 (6 bases). The CDR3 runs to 17 residues. CDR1 and CDR2 (germline): SGHAT, FQNNGV. The V gene lost 5 bases and the J gene lost 0 bases, with 14 bases spanning the gap. This chain's CDR3 is CASSHRQASSGANVLTF. The CDR3 DNA sequence: TGTGCCAGCAGCCATCGACAGGCCAGCTCTGGGGCCAACGTCCTGACTTTC.

The CDR3 loop is CASRGTSGAPGTQYF. In DNA form, the CDR3 reads TGTGCCAGCAGGGGGACTAGCGGGGCTCCAGGTACGCAGTATTTT. The chain employs TRBV9 and TRBJ2-3; 13 bases line up with TRBD2. The CDR3 loop spans 15 amino acids. Germline CDR1 is SGDLS and CDR2 is YYNGEE. With V trimmed by 5 bases and J by 8 bases, 8 bases remained unmatched.

This chain links TRBV2 with TRBJ2-1; TRBD2 matches at 11 bases. The CDR3 is made up of 15 amino acids. CDR1 is SNHLY, CDR2 FYNNEI, per germline. V lost 5 bases, J lost 3 bases, and 3 bases stayed unmatched. CDR3 loop: CASSSSGGYYNEQFF. The CDR3 nucleotides read TGTGCCAGCAGTTCTAGCGGGGGGTACTACAATGAGCAGTTCTTC.

The rearrangement uses TRBV12-5 and TRBJ2-1, with a tentative D call TRBD1 (6 bases). Germline lookup yields CDR1 LGHNT and CDR2 FRNRAP. V was pared by 1 base and J by 7 bases, with 17 bases between. This CDR3 spans 16 amino acids. DNA for the CDR3: TGTGCTAGTGGTTTGGGGCAGGGGATGAATTGGAATGAGCAGTTCTTC. It codes for CASGLGQGMNWNEQFF.

This clonotype was picked up a small number of times. The V call is TRBV20-1, the J call TRBJ2-3, with D perhaps matching TRBD2 (7 bases). This CDR3 is 12 amino acids long. Per germline, CDR1 DFQATT and CDR2 SNEGSKA (reference sequence). This chain's CDR3 is CSLRGGVDTQYF. The CDR3 DNA sequence: TGCAGCCTAAGGGGGGGCGTAGATACGCAGTATTTT.

The rearrangement uses TRBV7-2 and TRBJ2-5; possible D gene TRBD1, 6 bases. V shed 5 bases and J shed 7 bases, with 26 bases lying between them. Germline V CDR1 and CDR2: SGHTA, FQGNSA. The CDR3 covers 17 residues. The CDR3 nucleotides read TGTGCCAGCAGCCCGTCTTACGCGACTACAGGGTCAGGGACCCAGTACTTC. Protein product: CASSPSYATTGSGTQYF.

This clonotype was seen a single time. V is TRBV29-1 and J is TRBJ2-7; D gene ambiguous. Trimming shortened V by 7 bases and J by 0 bases, and 7 bases separated the two germline ends. CDR3 size: 11 residues. Germline V gene data show CDR1 as SQVTM and CDR2 as ANQGSEA. The CDR3 region has the DNA TGCAGCGCCATTCTCTCCTACGAGCAGTACTTC. It translates to CSAILSYEQYF.

V gene TRBV7-3 combines with J gene TRBJ2-5, with D possibly being TRBD2 (6 bases). The CDR3 spans 14 residues. Germline CDR1 and CDR2: SGHTA and FQGTGA. The V end lost 3 bases, the J end lost 5 bases, and 13 bases lay between the germline ends. For the CDR3, the DNA is TGTGCCAGCAGCTTCCTGGAGGGGCCGGAGACCCAGTACTTC. Translation gives CASSFLEGPETQYF.

The V gene is TRBV6-1, the J gene TRBJ2-6, with TRBD2 matching 12 bases. The CDR3 is 21 residues long. V dropped 7 bases and J dropped 4; count of bases not matched to a gene: 20. Germline V gives CDR1 MNHNS, CDR2 SASEGT. Here the CDR3 DNA reads TGTGCCAGCACTAAAGGACTAGCGGGGACAAAGGAAGGAGACGGGGCCAACGTCCTGACTTTC. Amino acids: CASTKGLAGTKEGDGANVLTF.

The chain carries TRBV7-9 and TRBJ2-6; TRBD1 agrees at 9 bases. CDR3 size: 19 residues. V was clipped by 2 bases and J by 1 base; unmatched bases: 9. Germline V lookup: CDR1 SEHNR, CDR2 FQNEAQ (reference sequence). CDR3: CASSLWVTGGRSGANVLTF. In DNA form, the CDR3 reads TGTGCCAGCAGCTTATGGGTAACAGGGGGCCGATCTGGGGCCAACGTCCTGACTTTC.

J is TRBJ2-3 and V is TRBV6-5; D assignment may be TRBD1 or TRBD2 (5 bases each). Germline loops: CDR1 MNHEY, CDR2 SVGAGI. The CDR3 consists of 14 residues. Deletions cut 11 bases from V and 3 bases from J, with 18 bases between. CDR3 region: CAGRERGGTDTQYF. CDR3 bases: TGTGCCGGCCGGGAAAGGGGTGGAACAGATACGCAGTATTTT.

The chain combines TRBV29-1 with TRBJ2-3; TRBD1 matches at 7 bases. Germline V lookup: CDR1 SQVTM, CDR2 ANQGSEA. This CDR3 region has 12 residues. The V segment lost 8 bases and the J segment 1 base; nucleotides outside the gene matches: 3. CDR3 bases: TGCAGCTCAGGACAGGGCACAGATACGCAGTATTTT. Translated, it gives CSSGQGTDTQYF.

V gene TRBV4-3 combines with J gene TRBJ1-2; weak D call: TRBD1 (6 bases). Germline V gives CDR1 LGHNA, CDR2 YSLEER. The ends were cut back, 1 base at V and 8 bases at J, with 20 bases in the middle. The CDR3 has 16 amino acids. The CDR3 reads CASSQGVRDNYGGYTF. The CDR3 DNA sequence: TGCGCCAGCAGCCAAGGGGTCCGGGACAACTATGGAGGCTACACCTTC.

The genes are TRBV9 and TRBJ2-1; TRBD2 agrees at 9 bases. Trimming removed 0 bases from V and 7 bases from J; junction bases left unmatched: 2. The CDR3 sequence is 14 residues long. Looked up from germline, CDR1 is SGDLS and CDR2 is YYNGEE. The CDR3 DNA is TGTGCCAGCAGCGTAGTACTAGCGGGTAATGAGCAGTTCTTC. Amino acids: CASSVVLAGNEQFF.

The chain is built from TRBV27 and TRBJ1-1, with TRBD1 as a possible D gene (5 bases). Trimming stripped 5 bases from V and 5 bases from J, with 15 bases between. Germline-derived CDR1 and CDR2 are MNHEY and SMNVEV (reference sequence). The CDR3 contains 14 residues. CDR3 coding DNA: TGTGCCAGCAGTCAGGGACCGGTGGGGACTGAAGCTTTCTTT. Translating it yields CASSQGPVGTEAFF.